Listed here is a single TCR beta chain. The PCR made use of 60 Vbeta and 13 Jbeta primers. Sequencing was performed with immunoSEQ multiplex PCR; in TCRdb, only in-frame clones are kept and a portion is missing. In the table there are more than 150,000 clones, over 75% of which are singletons. This sample stems from a study of cytomegalovirus exposure and HLA in healthy donors. The CDR3 runs to 15 residues. V gave up 1 base and J gave up 3 bases; unmatched junction bases: 2. Germline CDR1 reads LGHNA; CDR2 reads YSLEER. The source of this sequence is a girl in the first two years of life in good health and CMV-seronegative. The V and J genes are TRBV4-3 and TRBJ1-5; 8 bases line up with TRBD1. The sequenced sample was PBMCs. The CDR3 region has the DNA TGCGCCAGCAGCCAAGCGACAGGGGCCAATCAGCCCCAGCATTTT. Translation: CASSQATGANQPQHF.